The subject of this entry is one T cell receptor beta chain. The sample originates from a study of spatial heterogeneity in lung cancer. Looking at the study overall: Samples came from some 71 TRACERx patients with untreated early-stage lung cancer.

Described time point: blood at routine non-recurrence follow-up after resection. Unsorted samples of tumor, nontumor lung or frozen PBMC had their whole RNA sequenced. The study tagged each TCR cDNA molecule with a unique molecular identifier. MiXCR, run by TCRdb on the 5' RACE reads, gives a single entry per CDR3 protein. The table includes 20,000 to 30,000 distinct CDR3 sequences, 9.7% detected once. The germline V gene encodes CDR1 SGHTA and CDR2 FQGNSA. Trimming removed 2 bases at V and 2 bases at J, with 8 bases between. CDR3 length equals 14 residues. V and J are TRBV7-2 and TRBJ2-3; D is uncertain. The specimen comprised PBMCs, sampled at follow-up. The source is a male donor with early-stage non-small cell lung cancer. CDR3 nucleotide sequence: TGTGCCAGCAGCTTATCGCGGTACACAGATACGCAGTATTTT. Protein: CASSLSRYTDTQYF.